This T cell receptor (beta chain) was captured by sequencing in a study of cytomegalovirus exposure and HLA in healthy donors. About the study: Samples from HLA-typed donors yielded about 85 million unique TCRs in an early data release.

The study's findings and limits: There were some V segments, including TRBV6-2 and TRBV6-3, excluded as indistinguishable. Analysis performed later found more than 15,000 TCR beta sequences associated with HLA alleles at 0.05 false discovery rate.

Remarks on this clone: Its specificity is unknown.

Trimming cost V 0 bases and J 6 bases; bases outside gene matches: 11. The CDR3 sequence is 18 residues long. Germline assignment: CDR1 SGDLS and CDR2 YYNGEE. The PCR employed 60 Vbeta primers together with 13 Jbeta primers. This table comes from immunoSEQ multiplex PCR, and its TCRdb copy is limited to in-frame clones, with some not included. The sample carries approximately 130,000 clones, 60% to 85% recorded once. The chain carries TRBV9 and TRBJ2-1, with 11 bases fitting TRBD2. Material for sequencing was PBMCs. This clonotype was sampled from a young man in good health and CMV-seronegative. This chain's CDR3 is CASSVAPKLAGAVNEQFF. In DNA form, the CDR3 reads TGTGCCAGCAGCGTAGCCCCCAAACTAGCGGGAGCAGTCAATGAGCAGTTCTTC.